This entry lists 6 T cell receptor beta chains sequenced from one sample in a study of blood T cells in healthy people across ages. Combining a sample-barcoded 5' primer with a J-beta primer mix, a second PCR ran for about 7 to 12 cycles. TCRdb reprocessed the 5' RACE reads via MiXCR and lists one record per CDR3 protein. The sample consists of 1,100,000 or so distinct CDR3 sequences, more than 40% of them appearing once. The specimen sequenced was blood. These receptors were obtained from a woman aged 60-70 years in good health.

The V call is TRBV5-1, the J call TRBJ2-5; 11 bases line up with TRBD2. The CDR3 is made up of 14 amino acids. Trimming at V came to 4 bases and at J to 3 bases, leaving 2 bases not matched to a gene. The germline V gene has CDR1 SGHRS and CDR2 YFSETQ. The CDR3 nucleotides read TGCGCCAGCAGCGCGGGACTAGCGGAAGAGACCCAGTACTTC. Residues: CASSAGLAEETQYF.

This clonotype was observed a handful of times. This chain connects TRBV25-1 to TRBJ1-2, with 8 nucleotides matching TRBD1. Germline-derived CDR1 and CDR2 are MGHDK and SYGVNS. The CDR3 covers 15 residues. V was pared by 8 bases and J by 3 bases, with 11 bases of the junction left unmatched. The CDR3 DNA sequence: TGTGCCAGCGTGGGGCGGACAGGGCTTTACTATGGCTACACCTTC. This gives the protein CASVGRTGLYYGYTF.

Remarks on this clonotype: An end of the junction does not agree with germline; a read error may underlie this. The chain combines TRBV12-3 or TRBV12-4 with TRBJ1-2; D remains ambiguous. This CDR3 is built from 13 residues. The CDR3 region is CTSSSWGLGGYTF. The CDR3 DNA follows: TGTACCAGCAGTTCGTGGGGATTGGGCGGCTACACCTTC.

A note on this clonotype: A junction boundary mismatches the germline segment, possibly from a read error. The rearrangement uses TRBV29-1 and TRBJ2-3, with a tentative D call TRBD1 (6 bases). The germline V gene encodes CDR1 SQVTM and CDR2 ANQGSEA. The CDR3 runs 14 residues. As DNA, the CDR3 is TGCGGCGTTGAACCCGGGACATCCCTGGGTACGCAGTATTTT. Protein product: CGVEPGTSLGTQYF.

The chain employs TRBV7-3 and TRBJ2-2; D tentatively fits TRBD1 or TRBD2 (5 bases each). Germline V gene lookup returns CDR1 SGHTA and CDR2 FQGTGA. V shed 5 bases and J shed 5 bases, with 12 bases lying between them. CDR3 length: 14 amino acids. CDR3 coding DNA: TGTGCCAGCAGCCAGGGAGTTGCGACCGGGGAGCTGTTTTTT. This gives the protein CASSQGVATGELFF.

The chain combines TRBV29-1 with TRBJ2-7, with no clear D. The germline V gene encodes CDR1 SQVTM and CDR2 ANQGSEA. The CDR3 contains 12 residues. Trimming removed 7 bases at V and 0 bases at J, with 10 bases between. The CDR3 spells CSARPNSYEQYF. In nucleotides, the CDR3 is TGCAGCGCCCGACCGAACTCCTACGAGCAGTACTTC.